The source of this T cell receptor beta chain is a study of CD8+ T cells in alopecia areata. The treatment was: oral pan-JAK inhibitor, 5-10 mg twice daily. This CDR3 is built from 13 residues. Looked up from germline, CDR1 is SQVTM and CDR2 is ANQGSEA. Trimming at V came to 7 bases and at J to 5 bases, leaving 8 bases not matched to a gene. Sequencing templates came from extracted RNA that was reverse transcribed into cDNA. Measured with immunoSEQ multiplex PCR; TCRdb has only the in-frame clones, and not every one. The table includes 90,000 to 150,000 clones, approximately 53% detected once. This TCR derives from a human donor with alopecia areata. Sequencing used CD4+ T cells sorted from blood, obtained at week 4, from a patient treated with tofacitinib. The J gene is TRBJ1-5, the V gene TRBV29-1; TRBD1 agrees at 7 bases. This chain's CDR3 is CSASTRGDQPQHF. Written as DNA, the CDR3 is TGCAGCGCATCGACCAGGGGGGATCAGCCCCAGCATTTT.